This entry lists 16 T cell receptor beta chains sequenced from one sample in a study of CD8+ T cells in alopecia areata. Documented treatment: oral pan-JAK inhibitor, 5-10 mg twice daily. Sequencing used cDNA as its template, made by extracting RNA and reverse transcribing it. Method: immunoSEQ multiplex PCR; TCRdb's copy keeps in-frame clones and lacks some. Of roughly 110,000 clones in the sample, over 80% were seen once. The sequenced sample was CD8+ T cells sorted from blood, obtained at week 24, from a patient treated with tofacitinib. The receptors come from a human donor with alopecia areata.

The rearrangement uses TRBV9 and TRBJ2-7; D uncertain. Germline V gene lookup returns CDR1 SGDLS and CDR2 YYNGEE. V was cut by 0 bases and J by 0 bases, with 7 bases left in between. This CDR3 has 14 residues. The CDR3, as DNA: TGTGCCAGCAGCGTAGAGTCGGGCTCCTACGAGCAGTACTTC. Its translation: CASSVESGSYEQYF.

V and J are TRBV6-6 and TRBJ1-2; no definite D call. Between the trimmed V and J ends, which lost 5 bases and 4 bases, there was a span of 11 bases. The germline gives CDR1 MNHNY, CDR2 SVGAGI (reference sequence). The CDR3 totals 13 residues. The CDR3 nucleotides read TGTGCCAGCAGTCCCCAGACCTCCTATGGCTACACCTTC. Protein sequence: CASSPQTSYGYTF.

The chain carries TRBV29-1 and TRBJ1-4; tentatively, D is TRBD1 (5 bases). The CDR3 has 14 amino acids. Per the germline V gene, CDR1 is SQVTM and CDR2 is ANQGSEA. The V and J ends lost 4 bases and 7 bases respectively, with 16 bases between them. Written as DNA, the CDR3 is TGCAGCGTTGGGCTCGGGGGTCGATTTGAAAAACTGTTTTTT. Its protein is CSVGLGGRFEKLFF. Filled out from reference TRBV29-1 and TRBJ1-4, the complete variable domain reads SAVISQKPSRDICQRGTSLTIQCQVDSQVTMMFWYRQQPGQSLTLIATANQGSEATYESGFVIDKFPISRPNLTFSTLTVSNMSPEDSSIYLCSVGLGGRFEKLFFGSGTQLSVL.

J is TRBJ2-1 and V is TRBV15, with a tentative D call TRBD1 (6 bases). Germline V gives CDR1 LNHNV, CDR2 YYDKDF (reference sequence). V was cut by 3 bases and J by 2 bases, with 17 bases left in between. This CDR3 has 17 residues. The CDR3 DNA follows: TGTGCCACCAGCAGCCGCTACCCGGGACACGCCTACAATGAGCAGTTCTTC. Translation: CATSSRYPGHAYNEQFF. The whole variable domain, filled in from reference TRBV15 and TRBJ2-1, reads DAMVIQNPRYQVTQFGKPVTLSCSQTLNHNVMYWYQQKSSQAPKLLFHYYDKDFNNEADTPDNFQSRRPNTSFCFLDIRSPGLGDTAMYLCATSSRYPGHAYNEQFFGPGTRLTVL.

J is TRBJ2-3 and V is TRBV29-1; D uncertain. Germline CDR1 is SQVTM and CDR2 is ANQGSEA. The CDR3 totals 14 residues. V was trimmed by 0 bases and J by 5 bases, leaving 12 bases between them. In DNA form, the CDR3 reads TGCAGCGTTGAAGAGTCAGACCAAGGAGATACGCAGTATTTT. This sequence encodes CSVEESDQGDTQYF.

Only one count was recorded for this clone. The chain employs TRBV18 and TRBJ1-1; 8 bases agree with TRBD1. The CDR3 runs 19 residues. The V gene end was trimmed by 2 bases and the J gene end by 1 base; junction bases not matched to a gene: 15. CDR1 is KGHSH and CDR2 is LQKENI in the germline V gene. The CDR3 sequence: CASSPYRGRQGYGNTEAFF. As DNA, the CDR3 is TGTGCCAGCTCACCATACAGGGGGAGACAGGGATATGGGAACACTGAAGCTTTCTTT.

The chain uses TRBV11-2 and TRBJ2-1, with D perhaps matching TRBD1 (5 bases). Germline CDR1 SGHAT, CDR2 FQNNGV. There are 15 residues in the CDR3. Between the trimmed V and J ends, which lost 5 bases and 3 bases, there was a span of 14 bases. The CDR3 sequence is CASSPFPTDYNEQFF. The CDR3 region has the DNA TGTGCCAGCAGCCCCTTTCCGACAGACTACAATGAGCAGTTCTTC.

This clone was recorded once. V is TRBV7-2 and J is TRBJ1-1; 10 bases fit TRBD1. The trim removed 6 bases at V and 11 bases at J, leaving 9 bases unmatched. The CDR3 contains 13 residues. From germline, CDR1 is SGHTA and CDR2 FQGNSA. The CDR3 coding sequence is TGTGCCAGCAGTCCGAGGGACAGGGGACCGGCTTTCTTT. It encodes CASSPRDRGPAFF.

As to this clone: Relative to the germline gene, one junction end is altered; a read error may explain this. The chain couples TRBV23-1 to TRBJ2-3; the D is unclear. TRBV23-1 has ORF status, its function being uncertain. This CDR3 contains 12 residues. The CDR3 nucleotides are TGCGCCAGCAGTCATGGAGAATCCCAAAAGTCCTTT. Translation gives CASSHGESQKSF.

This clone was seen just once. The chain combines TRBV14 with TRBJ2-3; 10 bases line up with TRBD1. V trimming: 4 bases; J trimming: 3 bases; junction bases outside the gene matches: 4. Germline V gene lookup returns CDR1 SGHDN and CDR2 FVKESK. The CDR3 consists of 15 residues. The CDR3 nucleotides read TGTGCCAGCAGCCCGGGACAGGGGTGGACAGATACGCAGTATTTT. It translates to CASSPGQGWTDTQYF.

CDR3 coding DNA: TGTGCCAGCAGTTTTTCGGGGGATCAGCCCCAGCATTTT. Protein product: CASSFSGDQPQHF. The chain joins TRBV27 to TRBJ1-5; TRBD1 might be the D (5 bases). The CDR3 length is 13 residues. Per germline, CDR1 MNHEY and CDR2 SMNVEV (reference sequence). Between the trimmed V and J ends, which lost 3 bases and 5 bases, there was a span of 8 bases.

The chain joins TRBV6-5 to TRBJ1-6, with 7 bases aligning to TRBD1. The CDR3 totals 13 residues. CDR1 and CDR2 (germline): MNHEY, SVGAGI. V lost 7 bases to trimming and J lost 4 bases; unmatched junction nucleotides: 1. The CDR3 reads CASKQGYNSPLHF. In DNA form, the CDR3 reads TGTGCCAGCAAACAGGGGTATAATTCACCCCTCCACTTT.

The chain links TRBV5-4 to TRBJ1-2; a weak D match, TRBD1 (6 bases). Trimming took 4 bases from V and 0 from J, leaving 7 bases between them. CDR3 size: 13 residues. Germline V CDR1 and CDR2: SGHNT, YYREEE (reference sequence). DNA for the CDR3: TGTGCCAGCAGCCAGGGGTCTAACTATGGCTACACCTTC. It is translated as CASSQGSNYGYTF.

CDR3: CASSQGRASYYEQYF. DNA of the CDR3: TGTGCCAGCAGTCAGGGTCGGGCGAGTTACTACGAGCAGTACTTC. The chain carries TRBV6-5 and TRBJ2-7; perhaps TRBD1 as D (5 bases). The CDR3 spans 15 residues. The germline V and J ends were trimmed by 5 bases and 3 bases, with 17 bases remaining between them. Per the germline V gene, CDR1 is MNHEY and CDR2 is SVGAGI.

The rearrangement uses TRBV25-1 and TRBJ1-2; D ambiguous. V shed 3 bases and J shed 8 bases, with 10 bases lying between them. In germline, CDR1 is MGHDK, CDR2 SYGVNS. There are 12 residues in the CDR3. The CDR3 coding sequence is TGTGCCAGCAGTGACCGGGGTTGGGGCTACACCTTC. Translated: CASSDRGWGYTF.

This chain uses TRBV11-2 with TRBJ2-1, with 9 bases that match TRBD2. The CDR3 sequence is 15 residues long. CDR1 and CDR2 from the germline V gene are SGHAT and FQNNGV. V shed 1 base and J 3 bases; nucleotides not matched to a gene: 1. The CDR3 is CASSLGRGGYNEQFF. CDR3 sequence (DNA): TGTGCCAGCAGCTTAGGGCGGGGGGGCTACAATGAGCAGTTCTTC.